Listed here is a single T cell receptor (beta chain). What it binds is unknown. An Oncomine TCR Beta short-read assay was used to sequence the DNA from cultured CD4+ T cells. Each CDR3 protein is one row after TCRdb ran MiXCR on the PCR reads. The profile shows nearly 20,000 distinct CDR3 sequences, around 42% of them singletons. The data belong to a study of vaccination and CD4 T cells after COVID-19. Treatment denoted: approximately nine-day PBMC culture with coronavirus spike peptide pools or control peptides (ViraFEST assay). Negative selection was the method that isolated CD4+ T cells after more than 9 days of culture. Trimming took off 6 bases at V and 1 base at J, with 6 bases between the two ends. From germline, CDR1 is SNHLY and CDR2 FYNNEI. The CDR3 is 12 residues long.

The clonotype was recovered from a human donor who had recovered from COVID-19. V is TRBV2 and J is TRBJ1-1; D call uncertain. The material was CD4+ T cells from blood, cultured in vitro, obtained after SARS-CoV-2 vaccination. CDR3 coding DNA: TGTGCCAGCAGACAGACGAACACTGAAGCTTTCTTT. This translates into CASRQTNTEAFF.